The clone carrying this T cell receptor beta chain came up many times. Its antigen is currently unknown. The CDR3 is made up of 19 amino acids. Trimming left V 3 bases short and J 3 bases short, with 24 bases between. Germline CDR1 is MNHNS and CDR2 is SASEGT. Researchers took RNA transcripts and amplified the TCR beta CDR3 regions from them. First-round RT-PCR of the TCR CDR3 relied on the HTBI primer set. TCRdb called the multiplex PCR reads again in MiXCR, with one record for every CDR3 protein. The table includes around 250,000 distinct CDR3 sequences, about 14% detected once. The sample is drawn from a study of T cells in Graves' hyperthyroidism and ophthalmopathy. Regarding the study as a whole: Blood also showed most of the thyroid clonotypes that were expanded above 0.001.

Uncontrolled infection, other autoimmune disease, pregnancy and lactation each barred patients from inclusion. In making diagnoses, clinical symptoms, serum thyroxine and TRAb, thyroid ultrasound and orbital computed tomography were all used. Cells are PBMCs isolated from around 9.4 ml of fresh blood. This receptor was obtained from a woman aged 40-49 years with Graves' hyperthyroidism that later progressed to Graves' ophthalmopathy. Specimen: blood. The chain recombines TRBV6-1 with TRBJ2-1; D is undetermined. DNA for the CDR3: TGTGCCAGCAGTGATATCCCCAACTTGTATGGTTATGGCTACAATGAGCAGTTCTTC. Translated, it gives CASSDIPNLYGYGYNEQFF.